The next 8 T cell receptor beta chains were all read from a single sample in a study of blood T cell repertoires in COVID-19. Libraries were prepared by immunoSEQ multiplex PCR; TCRdb keeps only in-frame clonotypes and omits some of them. Of about 250,000 clones in the sample, roughly 84% were seen once. Sequencing used peripheral blood. Receptor source: a person aged 70 to 80 with COVID-19, enrolled during active disease.

The V call is TRBV6-1, the J call TRBJ1-1, with no clear D. Trimming cost V 2 bases and J 4 bases, with 8 bases left between them. The CDR3 runs 13 residues. Germline CDR1 MNHNS, CDR2 SASEGT. CDR3 DNA sequence: TGTGCCAGCAGTGAACTCGGGGTCACTGAAGCTTTCTTT. Translating gives CASSELGVTEAFF.

The chain employs TRBV28 and TRBJ2-3; 11 bases align to TRBD2. With 4 bases clipped from V and 4 bases from J, the junction kept 13 bases outside the gene matches. This CDR3 is built from 18 residues. Germline V CDR1 and CDR2: MDHEN, SYDVKM. The CDR3 protein is CASSSLQLAGGRADTQYF. The CDR3, as DNA: TGTGCCAGCAGTTCCCTACAATTAGCGGGGGGGAGGGCAGATACGCAGTATTTT.

The chain couples TRBV28 to TRBJ2-5, with TRBD1 as a possible D gene (5 bases). Between the trimmed V and J ends, which lost 8 bases and 4 bases, there was a span of 8 bases. The CDR3 is 11 residues long. CDR1 is MDHEN, CDR2 SYDVKM, per germline. The CDR3 is CASGAVETQYF. The CDR3, as DNA: TGTGCCAGCGGGGCCGTAGAGACCCAGTACTTC.

This sequence joins TRBV2 and TRBJ1-4; D is uncertain. CDR1 and CDR2 (germline): SNHLY, FYNNEI. With 6 bases removed from V and 0 bases from J, the gap between germline ends came to 8 bases. This CDR3 has 14 amino acids. In DNA form, the CDR3 reads TGTGCCAGCAGGAAAGCATCAACTAATGAAAAACTGTTTTTT. It yields the protein CASRKASTNEKLFF.

This clone was observed a few times. V usage is TRBV6-2 or TRBV6-3 and J usage is TRBJ2-7; D is perhaps TRBD2 (5 bases). The CDR3 runs 13 residues. Germline assignment: CDR1 MNHEY and CDR2 SVGEGT. V lost 5 bases to trimming and J lost 5 bases, with 13 bases between them. DNA for the CDR3: TGTGCCAGCAGTATCCGAGGGCCCCACGAGCAGTACTTC. Translating gives CASSIRGPHEQYF.

The rearrangement uses TRBV7-8 and TRBJ2-3, with D possibly matching TRBD2 (6 bases). Trimming took off 3 bases at V and 3 bases at J, with 13 bases between the two ends. The CDR3 has 15 residues. Germline CDR1 reads SGHVS; CDR2 reads FQNEAQ. The chain's CDR3 is CASSFSAGVTDTQYF. The CDR3 DNA is TGTGCCAGCAGCTTCTCAGCGGGTGTGACAGATACGCAGTATTTT. The whole variable domain, remainder taken from reference TRBV7-8 and TRBJ2-3, is GAGVSQSPRYKVAKRGQDVALRCDPISGHVSLFWYQQALGQGPEFLTYFQNEAQLDKSGLPSDRFFAERPEGSVSTLKIQRTQQEDSAVYLCASSFSAGVTDTQYFGPGTRLTVL.

The V call is TRBV7-3, the J call TRBJ1-1; possible D gene TRBD1, 6 bases. Germline CDR1 reads SGHTA; CDR2 reads FQGTGA. Trimming cost V 5 bases and J 2 bases, with 12 bases left between them. This CDR3 spans 14 amino acids. CDR3 nucleotide sequence: TGTGCCAGCAGCCTAGGGGGTTATAACACTGAAGCTTTCTTT. Its protein is CASSLGGYNTEAFF.

J is TRBJ2-7 and V is TRBV7-6, with 13 bases that match TRBD2. Germline CDR1 reads SGHVS; CDR2 reads FNYEAQ. With 5 bases clipped from V and 0 bases from J, the junction kept 7 bases outside the gene matches. This CDR3 has 17 amino acids. CDR3: CASSHSGLAGDSYEQYF. The CDR3 DNA is TGTGCCAGCAGCCACAGCGGACTAGCGGGGGACTCCTACGAGCAGTACTTC.